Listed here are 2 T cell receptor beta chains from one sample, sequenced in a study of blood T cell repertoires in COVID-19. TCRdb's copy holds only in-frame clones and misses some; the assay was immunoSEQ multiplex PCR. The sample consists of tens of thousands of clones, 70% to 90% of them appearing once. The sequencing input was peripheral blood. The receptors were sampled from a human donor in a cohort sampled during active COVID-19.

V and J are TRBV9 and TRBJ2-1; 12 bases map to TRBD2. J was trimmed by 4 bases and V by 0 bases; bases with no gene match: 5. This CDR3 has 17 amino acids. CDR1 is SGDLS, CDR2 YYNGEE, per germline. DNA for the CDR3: TGTGCCAGCAGCGTAGCTCCCGGACTAGCGGGATACAATGAGCAGTTCTTC. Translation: CASSVAPGLAGYNEQFF. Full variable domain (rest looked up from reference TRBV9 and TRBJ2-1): DSGVTQTPKHLITATGQRVTLRCSPRSGDLSVYWYQQSLDQGLQFLIQYYNGEERAKGNILERFSAQQFPDLHSELNLSSLELGDSALYFCASSVAPGLAGYNEQFFGPGTRLTVL.

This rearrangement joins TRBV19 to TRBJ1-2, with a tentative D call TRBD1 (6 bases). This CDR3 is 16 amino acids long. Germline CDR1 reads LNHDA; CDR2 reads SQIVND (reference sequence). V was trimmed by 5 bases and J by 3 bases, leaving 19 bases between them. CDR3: CASSFGRGIGDYGYTF. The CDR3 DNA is TGTGCCAGTAGTTTCGGCAGGGGTATTGGCGACTATGGCTACACCTTC.